The 4 T cell receptor beta chains reported below all come from one sample, sequenced in a study of OX40 agonist ivuxolimab in advanced cancers. Data came from immunoSEQ multiplex PCR; TCRdb stores just in-frame clones and leaves some out. The repertoire has more than 80,000 clones, around 90% of them found once; the top ten carry less than 1.5%. Sample: CD4+ or CD8+ T cells sorted from blood, taken in a trial of the OX40 agonist ivuxolimab. The origin of the receptors is an adult with an advanced solid tumor such as melanoma, head and neck, liver or kidney cancer.

This chain uses TRBV7-9 with TRBJ2-7, with 8 bases fitting TRBD2. Germline values: CDR1 SEHNR, CDR2 FQNEAQ (reference sequence). V lost 7 bases to trimming and J lost 3 bases; unmatched junction nucleotides: 8. CDR3 size: 14 residues. This CDR3 is CASTRGGNNYEQYF. In nucleotides, the CDR3 is TGTGCCAGCACCCGCGGGGGGAACAACTACGAGCAGTACTTC.

The chain carries TRBV7-9 and TRBJ2-3; 9 nucleotides align to TRBD2. The CDR3 length is 18 residues. The V gene's germline CDR1 is SEHNR and CDR2 FQNEAQ (reference sequence). The junction had 12 bases not matched to a gene; V was cut back by 1 base and J by 4 bases. The DNA for the CDR3 is TGTGCCAGCAGCTTAGAGGTCTGGCGGGGGGGCCCGGCAGATACGCAGTATTTT. Translating it yields CASSLEVWRGGPADTQYF.

The chain links TRBV7-2 to TRBJ1-1; no reliable D call. Trimming stripped 6 bases from V and 1 base from J, with 9 bases between. Looked up from germline, CDR1 is SGHTA and CDR2 is FQGNSA. The CDR3 covers 13 residues. CDR3 loop: CASRPDPNTEAFF. CDR3 sequence (DNA): TGTGCCAGCAGACCCGACCCGAACACTGAAGCTTTCTTT.

The CDR3 is CASSLRAGQRNYGYTF. The CDR3 region has the DNA TGTGCCAGCAGTCTCAGGGCAGGGCAACGAAACTATGGCTACACCTTC. The chain couples TRBV27 to TRBJ1-2, with D maybe TRBD1 (5 bases). Trimming removed 5 bases from V and 2 bases from J, with 18 bases in between. This CDR3 is 16 amino acids long. Germline V gene data show CDR1 as MNHEY and CDR2 as SMNVEV (reference sequence).